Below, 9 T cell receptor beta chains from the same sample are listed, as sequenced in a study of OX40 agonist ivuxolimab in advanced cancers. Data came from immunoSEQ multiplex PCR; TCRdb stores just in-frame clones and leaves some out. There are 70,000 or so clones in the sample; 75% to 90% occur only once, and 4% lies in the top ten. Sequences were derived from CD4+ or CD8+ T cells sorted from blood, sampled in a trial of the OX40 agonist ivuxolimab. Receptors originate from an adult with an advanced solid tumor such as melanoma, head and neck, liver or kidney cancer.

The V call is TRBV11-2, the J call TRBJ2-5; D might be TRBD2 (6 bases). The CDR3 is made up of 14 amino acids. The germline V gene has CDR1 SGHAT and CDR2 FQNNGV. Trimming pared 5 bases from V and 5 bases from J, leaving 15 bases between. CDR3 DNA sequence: TGTGCCAGCAGCCCTCCGGGACTGGGGGAGACCCAGTACTTC. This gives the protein CASSPPGLGETQYF.

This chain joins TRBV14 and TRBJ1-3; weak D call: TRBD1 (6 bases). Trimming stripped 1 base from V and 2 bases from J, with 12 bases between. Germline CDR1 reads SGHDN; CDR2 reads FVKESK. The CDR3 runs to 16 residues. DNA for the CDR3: TGTGCCAGCAGCCAAGTCTCCCAGGGGACTGGAAACACCATATATTTT. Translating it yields CASSQVSQGTGNTIYF.

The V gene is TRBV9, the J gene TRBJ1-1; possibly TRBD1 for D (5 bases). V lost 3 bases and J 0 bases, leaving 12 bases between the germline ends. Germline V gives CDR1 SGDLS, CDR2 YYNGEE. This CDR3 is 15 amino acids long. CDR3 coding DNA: TGTGCCAGCAGCGCCCAGGGACGGTTGAACACTGAAGCTTTCTTT. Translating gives CASSAQGRLNTEAFF.

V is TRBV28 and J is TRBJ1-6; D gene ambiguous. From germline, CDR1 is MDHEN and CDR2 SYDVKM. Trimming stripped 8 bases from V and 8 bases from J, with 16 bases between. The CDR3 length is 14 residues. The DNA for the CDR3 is TGTGCCAGCCTCGGGCCCCTTAGGGATTCACCCCTCCACTTT. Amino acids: CASLGPLRDSPLHF. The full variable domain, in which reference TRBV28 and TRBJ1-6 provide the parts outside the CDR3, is DVKVTQSSRYLVKRTGEKVFLECVQDMDHENMFWYRQDPGLGLRLIYFSYDVKMKEKGDIPEGYSVSREKKERFSLILESASTNQTSMYLCASLGPLRDSPLHFGNGTRLTVT.

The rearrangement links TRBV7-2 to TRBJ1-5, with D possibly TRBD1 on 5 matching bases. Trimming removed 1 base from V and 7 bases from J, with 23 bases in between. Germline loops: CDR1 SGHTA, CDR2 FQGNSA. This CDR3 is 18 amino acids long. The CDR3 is CASSLGISSGGGGQPQHF. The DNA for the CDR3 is TGTGCCAGCAGCTTAGGGATCTCCTCCGGGGGAGGAGGACAGCCCCAGCATTTT.

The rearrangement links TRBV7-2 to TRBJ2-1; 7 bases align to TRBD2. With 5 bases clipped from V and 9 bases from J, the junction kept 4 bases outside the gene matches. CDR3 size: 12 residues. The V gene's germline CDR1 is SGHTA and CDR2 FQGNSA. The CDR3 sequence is CASSRSGAEQFF. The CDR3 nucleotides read TGTGCCAGCAGCCGAAGCGGGGCTGAGCAGTTCTTC.

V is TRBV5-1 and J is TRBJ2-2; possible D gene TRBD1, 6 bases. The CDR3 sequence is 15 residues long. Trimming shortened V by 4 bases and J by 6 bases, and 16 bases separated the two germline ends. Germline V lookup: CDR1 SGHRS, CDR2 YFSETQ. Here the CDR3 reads CASSEIRDRSGELFF. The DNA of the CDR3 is TGCGCCAGCAGCGAGATTAGAGACAGGTCCGGGGAGCTGTTTTTT.

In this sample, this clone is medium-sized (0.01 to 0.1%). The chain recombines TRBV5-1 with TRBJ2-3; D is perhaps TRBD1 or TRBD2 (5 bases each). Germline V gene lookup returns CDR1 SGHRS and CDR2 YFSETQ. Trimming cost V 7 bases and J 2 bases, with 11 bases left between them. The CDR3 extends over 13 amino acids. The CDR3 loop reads CASRWGSTDTQYF. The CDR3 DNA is TGCGCCAGCCGGTGGGGGTCCACAGATACGCAGTATTTT.

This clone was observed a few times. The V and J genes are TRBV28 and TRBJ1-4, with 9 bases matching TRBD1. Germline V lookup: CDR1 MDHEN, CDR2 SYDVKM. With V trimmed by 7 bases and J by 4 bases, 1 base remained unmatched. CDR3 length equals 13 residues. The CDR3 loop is CASKDRGNEKLFF. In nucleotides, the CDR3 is TGTGCCAGCAAGGACAGGGGTAATGAAAAACTGTTTTTT.